The 9 T cell receptor beta chains presented below share a single source sample, sequenced in a study of PD-L1 blockade in urothelial cancer. Sequencing was performed with immunoSEQ multiplex PCR; in TCRdb, only in-frame clones are kept and a portion is missing. The data show about 35,000 clones, roughly four fifths seen once. Time point meaning: pretreatment peripheral blood. This specimen was PBMCs, taken around atezolizumab (anti-PD-L1) treatment. Receptors originate from a man in his sixties with urothelial cancer.

The V and J genes are TRBV30 and TRBJ1-1; D remains unclear. Trimming shortened V by 0 bases and J by 6 bases, and 8 bases separated the two germline ends. This CDR3 comprises 12 residues. The germline CDR1 and CDR2 sequences are GTSNPN and SVGIG (reference sequence). DNA of the CDR3: TGTGCCTGGAGTGTACAAACCCCTGAAGCTTTCTTT. This sequence encodes CAWSVQTPEAFF.

The chain has TRBV11-3 and TRBJ1-4; 9 nucleotides align to TRBD1. Losses at the gene ends were 5 bases for V and 4 bases for J; bases not matched to a gene: 8. Looked up from germline, CDR1 is SGHNT and CDR2 is YENEEA. The CDR3 consists of 16 residues. CDR3 region: CASSQGTGGRNEKLFF. The DNA of the CDR3 is TGTGCCAGCAGCCAAGGTACAGGGGGCCGTAATGAAAAACTGTTTTTT.

A note on this clone: One end of the junction fails to match germline, which may point to a read error. The chain employs TRBV7-7 and TRBJ2-2; possibly TRBD2 for D (6 bases). From germline, CDR1 is SSHAT and CDR2 FNYEAQ (reference sequence). The CDR3 spans 13 residues. This chain's CDR3 is CASSLTGAGELFF. In nucleotides, the CDR3 is TGTGCTAGCAGCTTAACGGGGGCCGGGGAGCTGTTTTTT.

This clone has more than one count but fewer than ten. The gene calls are TRBV6-5 and TRBJ2-7; tentatively, D is TRBD1 (6 bases). Germline V CDR1 and CDR2: MNHEY, SVGAGI. The ends were cut back, 2 bases at V and 2 bases at J, with 16 bases in the middle. This CDR3 spans 16 amino acids. CDR3 coding DNA: TGTGCCAGCAGTTACGAGCCAGAGGGGGTCGCCTACGAGCAGTACTTC. This encodes CASSYEPEGVAYEQYF.

The chain is built from TRBV7-9 and TRBJ2-2, with D hard to call. The CDR3 extends over 12 amino acids. Germline lookup yields CDR1 SEHNR and CDR2 FQNEAQ (reference sequence). Trimming removed 4 bases at V and 10 bases at J, with 10 bases between. The CDR3 here is CASSSGPTELFF. DNA of the CDR3: TGTGCCAGCAGCTCAGGCCCGACGGAGCTGTTTTTT.

This chain links TRBV7-2 with TRBJ1-2; D not certain. From germline, CDR1 is SGHTA and CDR2 FQGNSA. The CDR3 covers 13 residues. V dropped 3 bases and J dropped 4 bases, with 9 bases sitting between them. CDR3 nucleotides: TGTGCCAGCAGCTTGCCACTATCCTATGGCTACACCTTC. Its protein is CASSLPLSYGYTF.

The chain employs TRBV2 and TRBJ2-7; 16 bases agree with TRBD2. V dropped 6 bases and J dropped 3; count of bases not matched to a gene: 5. The germline V gene has CDR1 SNHLY and CDR2 FYNNEI. There are 16 residues in the CDR3. CDR3 residues: CASRTGTSGGGYEQYF. The CDR3 region has the DNA TGTGCCAGCAGGACCGGGACTAGCGGGGGGGGCTACGAGCAGTACTTC.

This clone was seen a single time. V usage is TRBV4-1 and J usage is TRBJ2-7; maybe TRBD1 (5 bases). CDR3 length equals 13 residues. CDR1 and CDR2 (germline): MGHRA, YSYEKL. The V and J ends lost 3 bases and 9 bases respectively, with 15 bases between them. Here the CDR3 reads CASSQMGQGTQYF. CDR3 in DNA: TGCGCCAGCAGCCAGATGGGGCAGGGTACGCAGTACTTC.

The CDR3: CASSLGGQGRPLHF. The CDR3 DNA is TGTGCCAGCAGTTTAGGGGGACAGGGGCGACCCCTCCACTTT. This chain joins TRBV28 and TRBJ1-6; 10 bases are shared with TRBD1. Germline CDR1 MDHEN, CDR2 SYDVKM. This CDR3 has 14 residues. J was trimmed by 12 bases and V by 2 bases; bases with no gene match: 4. Supplemented by reference TRBV28 and TRBJ1-6, the full variable domain reads DVKVTQSSRYLVKRTGEKVFLECVQDMDHENMFWYRQDPGLGLRLIYFSYDVKMKEKGDIPEGYSVSREKKERFSLILESASTNQTSMYLCASSLGGQGRPLHFGNGTRLTVT.